The source of this T cell receptor (beta chain) is a study of T cells in tuberculosis. In the study overall: Sequenced TCRs come from CD1B-GMM tetramer-binding T cells.

This clone was seen just once. Method: immunoSEQ multiplex PCR; TCRdb's copy keeps in-frame clones and lacks some. The data hold fewer than 55,000 clones, with about 95% observed a single time. V lost 2 bases and J lost 9, with 13 bases in between. The CDR3 has 13 residues. Germline V gives CDR1 MNHEY, CDR2 SVGAGI. Sequenced sample: PBMCs. V is TRBV6-5 and J is TRBJ1-2; D is ambiguous. This TCR came from a donor under 30 with latent tuberculosis or without tuberculosis infection. The CDR3 nucleotides are TGTGCCAGCAGTTACGAAGCTTACTCCAGCTACACCTTC. It codes for CASSYEAYSSYTF.